Below, one T cell receptor (beta chain) is given with its context. CDR1 and CDR2 (germline): SEHNR, FQNEAQ (reference sequence). V shed 1 base and J 5 bases; nucleotides not matched to a gene: 6. CDR3 length: 17 amino acids. These data come from a study of T cell changes during pregnancy in multiple sclerosis. Profiling relied on immunoSEQ multiplex PCR, and the TCRdb table lists in-frame clones only, not all of them. The sample shows 70,000 to 95,000 clones, about 94% of them seen only once. The TCR comes from a female donor with multiple sclerosis, enrolled in a pregnancy study. Sequenced here: peripheral blood, sampled in the third trimester of pregnancy. The chain recombines TRBV7-9 with TRBJ2-5; TRBD2 matches 14 bases. In DNA form, the CDR3 reads TGTGCCAGCAGCTTAGGGTCGGGACTAGCGGGGGTGGAGACCCAGTACTTC. Translating gives CASSLGSGLAGVETQYF. Supplemented by reference TRBV7-9 and TRBJ2-5, the full variable domain reads DTGVSQNPRHKITKRGQNVTFRCDPISEHNRLYWYRQTLGQGPEFLTYFQNEAQLEKSRLLSDRFSAERPKGSFSTLEIQRTEQGDSAMYLCASSLGSGLAGVETQYFGPGTRLLVL.